This T cell receptor (beta chain) was sequenced for a study of a mutant IDH1 vaccine in newly diagnosed glioma. Study overall: Of treated patients, approximately 62% were men and about 38% women, averaging 40.4 years. Visit V12 was scheduled at week 35 and visit V13 at week 47. Regarding the study as a whole: Researchers report vaccine-induced immune responses in 93.3% of patients.

Profiled with immunoSEQ multiplex PCR; TCRdb holds only in-frame clones, not every one. The sample has about 48,000 clones, around 78% seen once; the top ten hold 12%. Remarks on this clone: As yet, its antigen is unknown.

The time point here: week 35, safety follow-up. What each vaccine dose contained was 300 ug of mutant IDH1 20-mer peptide, accompanied by topical imiquimod. Sample: PBMCs, taken from a glioma patient whose treatment included an IDH1 peptide vaccine. The TCR was taken from a man aged 35-49 years with glioma.

CDR3: CASSVGLASSYEQYF. Written as DNA, the CDR3 is TGTGCCAGCAGTGTCGGACTAGCCAGTAGCTACGAGCAGTACTTC. The chain joins TRBV6-1 to TRBJ2-7; 8 positions match TRBD2. Germline CDR1 and CDR2: MNHNS and SASEGT. This CDR3 has 15 amino acids. The V gene end was trimmed by 4 bases and the J gene end by 3 bases; junction bases not matched to a gene: 8.